The 27 T cell receptor beta chains below were found in one sample sequenced in a study of glioma-infiltrating T cells. The iRepertoire nested amplicon-rescue multiplex PCR amplified TCR alpha and beta CDR3s from RNA. From the multiplex PCR reads, TCRdb called clonotypes with MiXCR, one entry per CDR3 protein. The sample has around 100,000 distinct CDR3 sequences; around 30% are singletons. Sequenced sample: glioma tissue, nonneoplastic brain tissue, or PBMCs (not recorded which). These receptors all come from a human donor with low-grade glioma or glioblastoma, undergoing nonglioma brain surgery, or in good health (not recorded which).

This clonotype was detected many times. The rearrangement links TRBV5-1 to TRBJ2-3, with D perhaps matching TRBD2 (6 bases). Deletions cut 7 bases from V and 0 bases from J, with 15 bases between. The CDR3 is made up of 15 amino acids. Germline assignment: CDR1 SGHRS and CDR2 YFSETQ. CDR3 DNA sequence: TGCGCCAGCGGAGTTGCGGGGAGTAGCACAGATACGCAGTATTTT. Its protein product is CASGVAGSSTDTQYF.

As concerns this clonotype: At one of its ends the junction is not consistent with the germline gene, which may arise from a read error. This chain uses TRBV6-1 with TRBJ1-1, with 8 bases identical to TRBD1. The CDR3 covers 17 residues. CDR1 and CDR2 from the germline V gene are MNHNS and SASEGT. CDR3 in amino acids: CAISGLGQGFSNTEAFF. CDR3 nucleotides: TGTGCCATCAGTGGGCTAGGACAGGGTTTTTCGAACACTGAAGCTTTCTTT.

With respect to this clonotype: Just one base apart from a much larger clone, this may be a read error. This chain uses TRBV20-1 with TRBJ2-1; D not certain. The germline V gene encodes CDR1 DFQATT and CDR2 SNEGSKA (reference sequence). The CDR3 covers 12 residues. The CDR3 reads CSAVPFENEQSF. CDR3 bases: TGCAGTGCTGTTCCTTTCGAGAATGAGCAGTCCTTC.

This chain joins TRBV7-2 and TRBJ1-6; D is perhaps TRBD1 (5 bases). The germline gives CDR1 SGHTA, CDR2 FQGNSA. This CDR3 has 17 amino acids. V lost 5 bases, J lost 2 bases, and 16 bases lay in between. CDR3 in amino acids: CASSARGGWTYNSPLHF. As DNA, the CDR3 is TGTGCCAGCAGCGCTCGGGGGGGGTGGACCTATAATTCACCCCTCCACTTT.

Many counts were recorded for this clonotype. V and J are TRBV7-2 and TRBJ2-3; D uncertain. With 4 bases removed from V and 2 bases from J, the gap between germline ends came to 4 bases. The germline CDR1 and CDR2 sequences are SGHTA and FQGNSA. CDR3 length equals 12 residues. The CDR3 reads CASSSYTDTQYF. Written as DNA, the CDR3 is TGTGCCAGCAGCTCCTACACAGATACGCAGTATTTT.

This clonotype has only a few counts. The chain recombines TRBV18 with TRBJ2-6; D is perhaps TRBD1 (6 bases). Germline V lookup: CDR1 KGHSH, CDR2 LQKENI. CDR3 size: 17 residues. Trimming removed 3 bases at V and 3 bases at J, with 15 bases between. The CDR3 is CASSPTDSGVGANVLTF. CDR3 nucleotides: TGTGCCAGCTCACCCACCGATTCAGGGGTTGGGGCCAACGTCCTGACTTTC.

Turning to this clonotype: A much more abundant neighbour one base away suggests this may be a read error. This rearrangement joins TRBV27 to TRBJ1-5; D might be TRBD1 (5 bases). Trimming shortened V by 4 bases and J by 9 bases, and 16 bases separated the two germline ends. This CDR3 has 14 amino acids. CDR1 is MNHEY and CDR2 is SMNVEV in the germline V gene (reference sequence). CDR3 loop: CASSSAGNAGPQHF. The CDR3 bases are TGTGCCAGCAGTTCGGCAGGGAATGCCGGGCCCCAGCATTTT.

This chain links TRBV7-6 with TRBJ1-2; possibly TRBD1 for D (6 bases). This CDR3 is 15 amino acids long. V was shortened by 5 bases and J by 3 bases, with 16 bases between the two germline ends. From germline, CDR1 is SGHVS and CDR2 FNYEAQ. CDR3 sequence (DNA): TGTGCCAGCAGCCCTCAATTGACAGGCGACTATGGCTACACCTTC. Protein product: CASSPQLTGDYGYTF.

In its sample, this clonotype was seen many times. At one end, the junction sequence differs from germline, possibly due to a read error. The CDR3 spells CASSLSPRKLDF. For the CDR3, the DNA is TGTGCCAGCAGTTTAAGCCCCAGGAAACTCGACTTC. The chain is built from TRBV28 and TRBJ2-7; unclear D gene. This CDR3 comprises 12 residues. Germline CDR1 is MDHEN and CDR2 is SYDVKM.

The table lists this clonotype with many counts. The V gene is TRBV20-1, the J gene TRBJ2-3; D remains ambiguous. The V gene's germline CDR1 is DFQATT and CDR2 SNEGSKA (reference sequence). The CDR3 contains 12 residues. V was cut by 1 base and J by 3 bases, with 5 bases left in between. CDR3 sequence reads: CSARVRTDTQYF. The CDR3 DNA sequence: TGCAGTGCTAGAGTTCGGACAGATACGCAGTATTTT.

This clonotype was recorded many times. The V call is TRBV7-6, the J call TRBJ2-7; 7 nucleotides align to TRBD1. Germline V gene lookup returns CDR1 SGHVS and CDR2 FNYEAQ. Trimming cost V 5 bases and J 3 bases; bases outside gene matches: 7. The length of the CDR3 is 14 residues. CDR3 region: CASSQTGQVYEQYF. In nucleotides, the CDR3 is TGTGCCAGCAGCCAAACCGGACAGGTCTACGAGCAGTACTTC.

The chain is built from TRBV6-4 and TRBJ2-3, with TRBD2 matching 13 bases. The junction had 5 bases not matched to a gene; V was cut back by 4 bases and J by 4 bases. Germline V gene lookup returns CDR1 MRHNA and CDR2 SNTAGT. The CDR3 sequence is 16 residues long. The CDR3 nucleotides are TGTGCCAGCAGTGCCACTAGCGGGGGGGCCTCAGATACGCAGTATTTT. The encoded protein is CASSATSGGASDTQYF.

This clonotype was found many times. The chain uses TRBV5-4 and TRBJ1-2; 8 nucleotides match TRBD1. The length of the CDR3 is 15 residues. The V and J ends lost 3 bases and 5 bases, in that order; junction bases with no gene match: 9. The V gene's germline CDR1 is SGHNT and CDR2 YYREEE (reference sequence). The CDR3, as DNA: TGTGCCAGCAGCTCCGGACAGGGTTTTCGTTATGGCTACACCTTC. This encodes CASSSGQGFRYGYTF.

Comments on this clonotype: This may stem from a read error, because a much larger clone lies one nucleotide away. The V call is TRBV6-6, the J call TRBJ1-1, with unresolved D. The V and J ends lost 0 bases and 1 base respectively, with 3 bases between them. CDR1 is MNHNY and CDR2 is SVGAGI in the germline V gene (reference sequence). The CDR3 extends over 13 amino acids. The CDR3 nucleotides are TGTGCCAGCAGTTACTCGTGGAACACTGAAGCTTTCTTT. It codes for CASSYSWNTEAFF.

The table lists this clonotype with many counts. The rearrangement uses TRBV12-3 or TRBV12-4 and TRBJ1-3; D gene unclear. V gave up 7 bases and J gave up 4 bases, with 5 bases separating them. This CDR3 comprises 11 residues. The CDR3 spells CASILGNTIYF. The CDR3 nucleotides read TGTGCCAGCATATTGGGAAACACCATATATTTT.

This clonotype was recorded many times. V usage is TRBV27 and J usage is TRBJ1-1; no clear D. V was trimmed by 3 bases and J by 4 bases, leaving 9 bases between them. Germline V lookup: CDR1 MNHEY, CDR2 SMNVEV (reference sequence). The CDR3 is made up of 13 amino acids. For the CDR3, the DNA is TGTGCCAGCAGTTTTAACGGTTTCACTGAAGCTTTCTTT. Protein: CASSFNGFTEAFF.

This clonotype was recorded at least ten times. The chain employs TRBV28 and TRBJ1-3, with 7 bases aligning to TRBD1. CDR1 and CDR2 from the germline V gene are MDHEN and SYDVKM. The CDR3 covers 15 residues. The V segment lost 8 bases and the J segment 4 bases; nucleotides outside the gene matches: 11. CDR3 loop: CASDRKGALGNTIYF. The CDR3 coding sequence is TGTGCCAGCGATCGGAAGGGGGCGCTAGGAAACACCATATATTTT.

This clonotype was observed a handful of times. The V gene is TRBV20-1, the J gene TRBJ1-2, with D perhaps matching TRBD1 (6 bases). The CDR3 runs to 12 residues. Germline CDR1 is DFQATT and CDR2 is SNEGSKA (reference sequence). V was shortened by 2 bases and J by 8 bases, with 12 bases between the two germline ends. The CDR3 bases are TGCAGTGCTAGATCAGGGGCCAGGGGCTACACCTTC. Its translation: CSARSGARGYTF.

Concerning this clonotype itself: A much larger clone lies a single base off, so this may be a read error. The chain uses TRBV20-1 and TRBJ1-6; TRBD1 matches 8 bases. V was clipped by 3 bases and J by 3 bases; unmatched bases: 7. This CDR3 region has 16 residues. Germline lookup yields CDR1 DFQATT and CDR2 SNEGSKA (reference sequence). The CDR3 nucleotides are TGCAGTGCTAGCAGGGGACAGGCTTGCTATAATTCACCCCTCCACTTT. Translating gives CSASRGQACYNSPLHF.

This clonotype was recorded at least ten times. The gene calls are TRBV6-1 and TRBJ2-7; 7 bases line up with TRBD1. CDR1 and CDR2 from the germline V gene are MNHNS and SASEGT. V lost 5 bases and J lost 3; bases outside the gene matches: 7. This CDR3 is 14 amino acids long. The CDR3 loop is CASSLQGPSYEQYF. CDR3 DNA: TGTGCCAGCAGTCTACAGGGGCCGAGCTACGAGCAGTACTTC.

This clonotype was counted many times. This chain links TRBV7-2 with TRBJ2-1; TRBD2 is a possible D gene (5 bases). Germline V gene lookup returns CDR1 SGHTA and CDR2 FQGNSA. The CDR3 totals 15 residues. V dropped 3 bases and J dropped 4 bases, with 13 bases sitting between them. The CDR3 bases are TGTGCCAGCAGCTTTTACGGGGTATCGTACAATGAGCAGTTCTTC. It is translated as CASSFYGVSYNEQFF.

Details on this clonotype: At one boundary the junction diverges from the germline segment, which might be a read error. The chain carries TRBV7-9 and TRBJ2-7; 7 positions match TRBD1. Germline lookup yields CDR1 SEHNR and CDR2 FQNEAQ (reference sequence). The CDR3 length is 19 residues. The CDR3 sequence: CASSLGSVRGQMRGEEQYF. The DNA of the CDR3 is TGTGCCAGCAGCTTAGGGTCGGTCAGGGGACAGATGCGAGGAGAGGAGCAATACTTC.

As for this clonotype: No conserved phenylalanine or tryptophan is present at the end of the CDR3, so a read error is the likely explanation. This chain joins TRBV7-9 and TRBJ2-3; possible D gene TRBD1, 6 bases. The length of the CDR3 is 16 residues. V was clipped by 5 bases and J by 1 base, with 16 bases between them. Germline V gene lookup returns CDR1 SEHNR and CDR2 FQNEAQ (reference sequence). The CDR3 spells CASSANTGPGTDTQYY. The CDR3 DNA reads TGTGCCAGCAGCGCCAACACAGGGCCGGGCACAGATACGCAGTATTAT.

At least ten counts were recorded for this clonotype. This chain connects TRBV27 to TRBJ1-1; D uncertain. Germline values: CDR1 MNHEY, CDR2 SMNVEV (reference sequence). V lost 4 bases, J lost 2 bases, and 8 bases lay in between. CDR3 size: 13 residues. The CDR3 DNA reads as TGTGCCAGCAGTTCACAGCCTAACACTGAAGCTTTCTTT. Translated: CASSSQPNTEAFF.

This clonotype has at least ten counts. This chain uses TRBV2 with TRBJ1-6; no firm D call. Trimming took 4 bases from V and 7 from J, leaving 11 bases between them. There are 14 residues in the CDR3. Germline CDR1 reads SNHLY; CDR2 reads FYNNEI. The CDR3 protein is CASSVMGTNSPLHF. In nucleotides, the CDR3 is TGTGCCAGCAGTGTTATGGGAACCAATTCACCCCTCCACTTT.

This chain links TRBV4-1 with TRBJ2-1; D might be TRBD1 or TRBD2, each matching 5 bases. The CDR3 sequence is 16 residues long. Germline loops: CDR1 MGHRA, CDR2 YSYEKL. The V and J ends lost 0 bases and 0 bases respectively, with 9 bases between them. CDR3 region: CASSQDRDRSYNEQFF. CDR3 nucleotide sequence: TGCGCCAGCAGCCAAGACAGGGACCGCTCCTACAATGAGCAGTTCTTC.

This clonotype was detected ten times or more. The chain carries TRBV7-2 and TRBJ1-5, with a possible D match to TRBD1 (5 bases). Looked up from germline, CDR1 is SGHTA and CDR2 is FQGNSA. The V end was cut by 5 bases, the J end by 11 bases, with 16 bases between. This CDR3 spans 13 amino acids. The CDR3 bases are TGTGCCAGCAGCCTAGGACACCCCATGGCCCAGCATTTT. Amino acid sequence: CASSLGHPMAQHF. Filled out from reference TRBV7-2 and TRBJ1-5, the complete variable domain reads GAGVSQSPSNKVTEKGKDVELRCDPISGHTALYWYRQSLGQGLEFLIYFQGNSAPDKSGLPSDRFSAERTGGSVSTLTIQRTQQEDSAVYLCASSLGHPMAQHFGDGTRLSIL.